These T cell receptor beta chains were read from a single sample in a study of shared clonotypes between healthy human individuals. Assay used: immunoSEQ multiplex PCR; TCRdb lists only in-frame clones, some missing. The sample includes about 2.4 million clones, 85% to 95% of them seen just once. Material for sequencing was naive CD4+ T cells sorted from blood. The receptors derive from a young man in good health. The CDR3 runs from the conserved cysteine through the conserved F or W. A D gene is named only where the DNA matches it firmly. The listing skips clone size in some rows; elsewhere it reads once, few, many or a size class.

>.|.|TRBV30|TRBJ1-1
CAWSQTGNTEAFF
TGTGCCTGGAGTCAGACAGGTAACACTGAAGCTTTCTTT
>.|TRBD2|TRBV2|TRBJ2-7
CASSPLVSGNYEQYF
TGTGCCAGCAGTCCTCTAGTAAGCGGGAACTACGAGCAGTACTTC
>.|TRBD1|TRBV29-1|TRBJ2-7
CSVQGAERFLPYEQYF
TGCAGCGTACAGGGGGCGGAACGGTTCTTACCCTACGAGCAGTACTTC
>once|.|TRBV14|TRBJ2-3
CASSQDRVMQYF
TGTGCCAGCAGCCAAGATCGAGTAATGCAGTATTTT
>once|.|TRBV9|TRBJ1-2
CASSEMERTGLKGYTF
TGTGCCAGCAGCGAGATGGAGCGAACAGGGTTAAAGGGCTACACCTTC
>.|.|TRBV7-9|TRBJ1-2
CASSLAGGSNYGYTF
TGTGCCAGCAGCTTAGCGGGGGGCTCGAACTATGGCTACACCTTC
>.|.|TRBV6-5|TRBJ1-5
CASSRRGNQPQHF
TGTGCCAGCAGTCGAAGGGGCAATCAGCCCCAGCATTTT
>.|TRBD2|TRBV5-1|TRBJ2-7
CASSLSGRDEQYF
TGCGCCAGCAGCTTATCCGGGAGGGACGAGCAGTACTTC
>.|.|TRBV5-1|TRBJ1-1
CASSPPGSGTEAFF
TGCGCCAGCAGCCCGCCAGGGTCGGGTACTGAAGCTTTCTTT
>.|.|TRBV27|TRBJ2-1
CASSFLLDLPPFF
TGTGCCAGCAGTTTCTTACTGGACCTCCCCCCGTTCTTC
>.|.|TRBV6-5|TRBJ2-7
CASSNGYEQYF
TGTGCCAGCAGTAACGGGTACGAGCAGTACTTC
>.|TRBD2|TRBV7-9|TRBJ2-1
CATVSGRAYNEQFF
TGTGCCACCGTTAGCGGGAGGGCCTACAATGAGCAGTTCTTC
>.|.|TRBV6-6|TRBJ1-1
CASSYARSGNTEAFF
TGTGCCAGCAGTTACGCCAGGTCGGGGAACACTGAAGCTTTCTTT
>.|.|TRBV10-1|TRBJ2-2
CASSSGGGGELFF
TGCGCCAGCTCGTCGGGGGGCGGCGGGGAGCTGTTTTTT
>.|.|TRBV4-1|TRBJ1-2
CASSQDWVWDGYTF
TGCGCCAGCAGCCAAGATTGGGTGTGGGATGGCTACACCTTC
>.|TRBD2|TRBV5-1|TRBJ2-3
CASSSRLAGGPGTDTQYF
TGCGCCAGCAGCTCCCGGCTAGCGGGAGGGCCGGGCACAGATACGCAGTATTTT
>.|TRBD1|TRBV30|TRBJ1-2
CAWSVRQGGYGYTF
TGTGCCTGGAGTGTACGACAGGGTGGCTATGGCTACACCTTC
>.|.|TRBV4-1|TRBJ1-4
CASSQGGATNEKLFF
TGCGCCAGCAGCCAAGGGGGGGCAACTAATGAAAAACTGTTTTTT
>.|TRBD2|TRBV12-5|TRBJ2-1
CASGRTSGQGEQFF
TGTGCTAGTGGTAGGACTAGCGGGCAAGGTGAGCAGTTCTTC
>.|.|TRBV6-5|TRBJ1-1
CASSMNRNTEAFF
TGTGCCAGCAGCATGAACAGGAACACTGAAGCTTTCTTT
>.|.|TRBV6-6|TRBJ1-5
CASSQGSNQPQHF
TGTGCCAGCAGCCAGGGAAGCAATCAGCCCCAGCATTTT
>once|.|TRBV28|TRBJ1-2
CASSRHDGGDVTF
TGTGCCAGCAGCCGCCATGACGGGGGCGACGTTACCTTC
>.|TRBD2|TRBV7-2|TRBJ2-1
CASSLTGLAGGYNEQFF
TGTGCCAGCAGCCTCACAGGACTAGCGGGAGGGTACAATGAGCAGTTCTTC
>.|TRBD1|TRBV6-5|TRBJ2-7
CASSQGAYEQYF
TGTGCCAGCAGTCAGGGGGCATACGAGCAGTACTTC
>once|.|TRBV27|TRBJ1-2
CASSSQGLGGYTF
TGTGCCAGCAGTTCACAGGGCTTAGGTGGCTACACCTTC
>.|TRBD1|TRBV10-3|TRBJ1-1
CAISESSPGGRTEAFF
TGTGCCATCAGTGAGTCGTCCCCAGGGGGACGCACTGAAGCTTTCTTT
>.|.|TRBV2|TRBJ2-2
CASTSQNAETGELFF
TGTGCCAGCACCTCTCAGAATGCGGAGACCGGGGAGCTGTTTTTT
>few|.|TRBV5-1|TRBJ2-5
CASSLTQETQYF
TGCGCCAGCAGCTTGACACAAGAGACCCAGTACTTC
>.|.|TRBV28|TRBJ1-4
CASSSAATNEKLFF
TGTGCCAGCAGTTCAGCGGCAACTAATGAAAAACTGTTTTTT
>.|.|TRBV10-3|TRBJ2-7
CAISEGRYTYEQYF
TGTGCCATCAGTGAGGGCAGGTACACCTACGAGCAGTACTTC
>.|TRBD2|TRBV2|TRBJ2-1
CASSDLTSGLLQFF
TGTGCCAGCAGTGATCTGACTAGCGGGCTTCTGCAGTTCTTC
>.|TRBD2|TRBV4-1|TRBJ2-5
CASSQGSGGYQETQYF
TGCGCCAGCAGCCAAGGCAGCGGGGGGTACCAAGAGACCCAGTACTTC
>.|.|TRBV19|TRBJ2-1
CASTRTDRGNEQFF
TGTGCCAGTACCAGGACAGATAGGGGCAATGAGCAGTTCTTC
>.|TRBD1|TRBV5-6|TRBJ1-2
CASNFFGTDNYGYTF
TGTGCCAGCAACTTTTTCGGGACAGATAACTATGGCTACACCTTC
>.|.|TRBV4-1|TRBJ2-1
CASSQVVGDEQFF
TGCGCCAGCAGCCAAGTGGTGGGAGATGAGCAGTTCTTC
>.|.|TRBV20-1|TRBJ1-4
CSASHLLEFF
TGCAGTGCTAGCCACCTCTTGGAGTTTTTT
>.|TRBD1|TRBV19|TRBJ1-5
CASRIRTGPESNQPQHF
TGTGCCAGTAGAATTAGGACAGGCCCTGAGAGCAATCAGCCCCAGCATTTT
>.|.|TRBV6-5|TRBJ1-6
CASSYQQGSNSPLHF
TGTGCCAGCAGTTACCAACAGGGAAGTAATTCACCCCTCCACTTT
>.|.|TRBV10-3|TRBJ1-5
CAISATGNQPQHF
TGTGCCATCAGTGCTACAGGGAATCAGCCCCAGCATTTT
>few|TRBD1|TRBV30|TRBJ1-5
CAWSDGQVSTQPQHF
TGTGCCTGGAGTGACGGACAGGTTTCGACTCAGCCCCAGCATTTT
>.|TRBD2|TRBV10-3|TRBJ2-1
CAISEGTSGNEQFF
TGTGCCATCAGTGAGGGGACTAGCGGGAATGAGCAGTTCTTC
>once|.|TRBV27|TRBJ2-2
CASSLEGLGTGELFF
TGTGCCAGCAGTTTAGAGGGCCTCGGAACCGGGGAGCTGTTTTTT
>.|.|TRBV27|TRBJ2-7
CASTPTEALSYEQYF
TGTGCCAGCACCCCGACAGAGGCCCTTTCCTACGAGCAGTACTTC
>few|.|TRBV30|TRBJ1-6
CAWSGPGSPLHF
TGTGCCTGGAGTGGCCCGGGGTCACCCCTCCACTTT
>.|.|TRBV28|TRBJ1-5
CASNQGWEPQHF
TGTGCCAGCAACCAGGGTTGGGAGCCCCAGCATTTT